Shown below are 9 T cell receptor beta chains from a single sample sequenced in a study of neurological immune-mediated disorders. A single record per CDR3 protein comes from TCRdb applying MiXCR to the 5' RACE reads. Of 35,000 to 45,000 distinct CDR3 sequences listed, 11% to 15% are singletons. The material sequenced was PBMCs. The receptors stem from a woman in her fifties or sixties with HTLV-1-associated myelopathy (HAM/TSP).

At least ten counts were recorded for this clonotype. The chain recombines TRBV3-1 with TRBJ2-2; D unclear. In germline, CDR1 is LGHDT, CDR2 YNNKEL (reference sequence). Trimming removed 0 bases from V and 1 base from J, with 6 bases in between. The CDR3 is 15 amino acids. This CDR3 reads CASSQEPMNTGELFF. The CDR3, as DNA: TGTGCCAGCAGCCAAGAACCGATGAACACCGGGGAGCTGTTTTTT.

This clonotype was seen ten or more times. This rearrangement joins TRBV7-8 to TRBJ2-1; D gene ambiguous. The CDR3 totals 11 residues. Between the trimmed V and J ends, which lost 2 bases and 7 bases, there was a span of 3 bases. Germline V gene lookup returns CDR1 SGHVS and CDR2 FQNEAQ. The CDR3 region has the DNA TGTGCCAGCAGCTTAAGAAATGAGCAGTTCTTC. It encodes CASSLRNEQFF.

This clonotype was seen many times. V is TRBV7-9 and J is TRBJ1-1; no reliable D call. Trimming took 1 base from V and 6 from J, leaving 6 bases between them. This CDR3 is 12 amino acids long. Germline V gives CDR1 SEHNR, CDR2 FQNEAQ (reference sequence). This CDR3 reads CASSLVLAEAFF. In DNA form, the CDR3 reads TGTGCCAGCAGCTTAGTACTGGCTGAAGCTTTCTTT.

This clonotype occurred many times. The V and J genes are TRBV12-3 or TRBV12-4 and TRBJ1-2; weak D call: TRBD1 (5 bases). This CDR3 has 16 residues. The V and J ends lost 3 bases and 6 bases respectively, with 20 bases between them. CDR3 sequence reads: CASSFSYRTDSDGYTF. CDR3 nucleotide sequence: TGTGCCAGCAGTTTCTCCTACCGGACTGACAGCGATGGCTACACCTTC.

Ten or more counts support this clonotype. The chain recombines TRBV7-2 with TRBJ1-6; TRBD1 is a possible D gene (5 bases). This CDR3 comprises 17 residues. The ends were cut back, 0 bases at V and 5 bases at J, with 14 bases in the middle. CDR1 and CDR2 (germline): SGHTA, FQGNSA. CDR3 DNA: TGTGCCAGCAGCTTAGCTTTCGGTCAGGGCGATAATTCACCCCTCCACTTT. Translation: CASSLAFGQGDNSPLHF. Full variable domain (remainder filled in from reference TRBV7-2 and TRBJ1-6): GAGVSQSPSNKVTEKGKDVELRCDPISGHTALYWYRQSLGQGLEFLIYFQGNSAPDKSGLPSDRFSAERTGGSVSTLTIQRTQQEDSAVYLCASSLAFGQGDNSPLHFGNGTRLTVT.

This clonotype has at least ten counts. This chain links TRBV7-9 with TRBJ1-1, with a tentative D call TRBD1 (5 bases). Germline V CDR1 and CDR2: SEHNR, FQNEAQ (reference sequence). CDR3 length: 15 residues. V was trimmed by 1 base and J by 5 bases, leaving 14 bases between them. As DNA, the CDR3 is TGTGCCAGCAGCTTAGGAGGGGCGGAAGGGACTGAAGCTTTCTTT. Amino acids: CASSLGGAEGTEAFF. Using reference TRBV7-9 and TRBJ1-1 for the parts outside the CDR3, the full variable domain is DTGVSQNPRHKITKRGQNVTFRCDPISEHNRLYWYRQTLGQGPEFLTYFQNEAQLEKSRLLSDRFSAERPKGSFSTLEIQRTEQGDSAMYLCASSLGGAEGTEAFFGQGTRLTVV.

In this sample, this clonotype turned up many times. CDR3 nucleotides: TGTGCCAGCAGGAGGGAAGAGACCCAGTACTTC. As protein: CASRREETQYF. The rearrangement links TRBV12-3 or TRBV12-4 to TRBJ2-5, with D perhaps matching TRBD2 (5 bases). Deletions cut 6 bases from V and 3 bases from J, with 5 bases between. CDR3 length: 11 amino acids.

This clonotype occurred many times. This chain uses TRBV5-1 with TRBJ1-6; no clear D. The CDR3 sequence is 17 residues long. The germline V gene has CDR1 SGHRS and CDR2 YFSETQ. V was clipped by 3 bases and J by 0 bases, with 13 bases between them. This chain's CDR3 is CASSSRGESSYNSPLHF. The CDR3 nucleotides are TGCGCCAGCAGCTCCCGTGGGGAAAGCTCCTATAATTCACCCCTCCACTTT.

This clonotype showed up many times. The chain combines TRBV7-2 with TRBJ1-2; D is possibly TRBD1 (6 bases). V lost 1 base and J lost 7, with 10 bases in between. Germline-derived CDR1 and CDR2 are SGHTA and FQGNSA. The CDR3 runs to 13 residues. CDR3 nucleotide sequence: TGTGCCAGCAGCTTAGGCTGGGGGGCTGGCTACACCTTC. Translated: CASSLGWGAGYTF.